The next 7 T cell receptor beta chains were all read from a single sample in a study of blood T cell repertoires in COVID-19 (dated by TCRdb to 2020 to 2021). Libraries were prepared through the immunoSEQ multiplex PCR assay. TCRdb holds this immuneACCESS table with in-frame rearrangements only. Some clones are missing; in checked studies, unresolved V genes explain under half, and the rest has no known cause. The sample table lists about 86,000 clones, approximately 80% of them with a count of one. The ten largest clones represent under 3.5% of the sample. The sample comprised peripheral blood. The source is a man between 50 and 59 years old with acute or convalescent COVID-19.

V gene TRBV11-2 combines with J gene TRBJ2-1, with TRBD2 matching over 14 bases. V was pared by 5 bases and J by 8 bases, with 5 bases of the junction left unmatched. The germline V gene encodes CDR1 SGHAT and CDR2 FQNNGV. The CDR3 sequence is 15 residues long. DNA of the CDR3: TGTGCCAGCAGCCCCGGACTAGCGGGAGGTGATGAGCAGTTCTTC. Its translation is CASSPGLAGGDEQFF.

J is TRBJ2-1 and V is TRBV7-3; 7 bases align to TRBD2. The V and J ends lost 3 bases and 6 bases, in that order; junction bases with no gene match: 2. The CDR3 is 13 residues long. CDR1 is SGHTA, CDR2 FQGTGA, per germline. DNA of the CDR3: TGTGCCAGCAGCTTGCGCGGGAGCAATGAGCAGTTCTTC. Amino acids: CASSLRGSNEQFF.

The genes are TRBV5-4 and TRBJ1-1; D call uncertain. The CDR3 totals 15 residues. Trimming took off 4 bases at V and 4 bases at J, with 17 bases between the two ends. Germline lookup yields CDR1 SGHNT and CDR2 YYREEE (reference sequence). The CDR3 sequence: CASSPPGRGGTEAFF. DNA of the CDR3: TGTGCCAGCAGCCCACCTGGCCGGGGTGGCACTGAAGCTTTCTTT.

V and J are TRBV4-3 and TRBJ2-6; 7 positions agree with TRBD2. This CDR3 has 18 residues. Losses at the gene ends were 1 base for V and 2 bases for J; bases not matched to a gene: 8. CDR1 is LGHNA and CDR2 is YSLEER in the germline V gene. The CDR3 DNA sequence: TGCGCCAGCAGCCAAGTACGAGGTCGGGGGGCTGGGGCCAACGTCCTGACTTTC. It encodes CASSQVRGRGAGANVLTF.

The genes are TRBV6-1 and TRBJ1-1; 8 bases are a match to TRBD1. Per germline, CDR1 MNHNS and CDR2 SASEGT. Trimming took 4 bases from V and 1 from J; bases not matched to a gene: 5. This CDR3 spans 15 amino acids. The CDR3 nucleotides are TGTGCCAGCAGTGGACCCGGGACAGGGAACACTGAAGCTTTCTTT. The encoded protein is CASSGPGTGNTEAFF.

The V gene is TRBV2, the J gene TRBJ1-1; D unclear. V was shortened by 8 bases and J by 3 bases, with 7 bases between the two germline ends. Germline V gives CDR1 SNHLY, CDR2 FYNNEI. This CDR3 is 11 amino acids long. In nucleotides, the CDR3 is TGTGCCAGCGAGGTCTACACTGAAGCTTTCTTT. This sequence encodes CASEVYTEAFF.

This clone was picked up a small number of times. The CDR3 loop reads CASSWAGQGAQDTQYF. As DNA, the CDR3 is TGTGCCAGCAGCTGGGCGGGACAGGGGGCTCAAGATACGCAGTATTTT. The chain carries TRBV5-8 and TRBJ2-3, with 12 bases fitting TRBD1. V dropped 3 bases and J dropped 5; count of bases not matched to a gene: 7. The germline CDR1 and CDR2 sequences are SGHTS and YDEGEE. The CDR3 has 16 amino acids.